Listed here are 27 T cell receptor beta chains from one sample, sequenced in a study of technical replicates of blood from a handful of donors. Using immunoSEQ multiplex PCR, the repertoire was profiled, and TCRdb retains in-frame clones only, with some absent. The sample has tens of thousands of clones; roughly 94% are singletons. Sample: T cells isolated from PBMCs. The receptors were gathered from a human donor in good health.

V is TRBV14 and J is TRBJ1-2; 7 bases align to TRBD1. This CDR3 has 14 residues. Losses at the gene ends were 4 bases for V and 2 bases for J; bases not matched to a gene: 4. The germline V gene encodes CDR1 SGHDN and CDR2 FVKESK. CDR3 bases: TGTGCCAGCAGCCCTATGACAGGGAACTATGGCTACACCTTC. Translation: CASSPMTGNYGYTF.

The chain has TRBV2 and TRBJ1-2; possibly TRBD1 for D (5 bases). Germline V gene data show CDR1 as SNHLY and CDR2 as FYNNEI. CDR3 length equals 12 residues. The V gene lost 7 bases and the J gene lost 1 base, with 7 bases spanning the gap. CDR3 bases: TGTGCCAGCAAGCAGGGTAACTATGGCTACACCTTC. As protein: CASKQGNYGYTF.

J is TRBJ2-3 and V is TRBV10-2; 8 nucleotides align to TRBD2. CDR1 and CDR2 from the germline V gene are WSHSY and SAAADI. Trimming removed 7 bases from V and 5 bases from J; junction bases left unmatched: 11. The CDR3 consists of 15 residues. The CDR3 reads CASNPGLGLRDTQYF. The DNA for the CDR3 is TGCGCCAGCAATCCGGGACTAGGGTTAAGAGATACGCAGTATTTT.

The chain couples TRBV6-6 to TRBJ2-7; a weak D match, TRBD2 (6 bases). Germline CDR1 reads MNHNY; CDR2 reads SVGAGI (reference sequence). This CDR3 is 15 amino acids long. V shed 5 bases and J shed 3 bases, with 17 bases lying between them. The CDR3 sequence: CASSQQDYFLYEQYF. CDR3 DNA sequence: TGTGCCAGCAGTCAACAGGACTATTTTCTCTACGAGCAGTACTTC.

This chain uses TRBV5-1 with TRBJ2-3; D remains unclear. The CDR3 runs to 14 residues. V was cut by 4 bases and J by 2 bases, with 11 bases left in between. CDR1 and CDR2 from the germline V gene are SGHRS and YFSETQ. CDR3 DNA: TGCGCCAGCAGCCTCGGGTCATACACAGATACGCAGTATTTT. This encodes CASSLGSYTDTQYF.

The CDR3 is CASSLTGSEQYF. The CDR3 DNA sequence: TGTGCCAGCAGCCTGACAGGGAGCGAGCAGTACTTC. The rearrangement links TRBV28 to TRBJ2-7, with 7 bases that match TRBD1. The CDR3 contains 12 residues. Germline CDR1 is MDHEN and CDR2 is SYDVKM. With V trimmed by 6 bases and J by 6 bases, 5 bases remained unmatched. Based on the CDR3 plus reference TRBV28 and TRBJ2-7, the full variable domain is DVKVTQSSRYLVKRTGEKVFLECVQDMDHENMFWYRQDPGLGLRLIYFSYDVKMKEKGDIPEGYSVSREKKERFSLILESASTNQTSMYLCASSLTGSEQYFGPGTRLTVT.

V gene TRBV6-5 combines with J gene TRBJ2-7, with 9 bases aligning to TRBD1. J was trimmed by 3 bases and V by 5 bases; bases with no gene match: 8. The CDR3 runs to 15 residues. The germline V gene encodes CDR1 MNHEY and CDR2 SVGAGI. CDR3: CASSPGGQGFYEQYF. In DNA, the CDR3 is TGTGCCAGCAGTCCTGGGGGACAGGGCTTCTACGAGCAGTACTTC.

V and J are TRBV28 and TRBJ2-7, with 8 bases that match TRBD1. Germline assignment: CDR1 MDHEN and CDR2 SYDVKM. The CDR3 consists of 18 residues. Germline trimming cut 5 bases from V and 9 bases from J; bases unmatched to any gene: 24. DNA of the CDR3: TGTGCCAGCAGTCGTTTAAGCGCCGGGCAGGGGGCAGAGGTAGGGCAGTACTTC. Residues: CASSRLSAGQGAEVGQYF.

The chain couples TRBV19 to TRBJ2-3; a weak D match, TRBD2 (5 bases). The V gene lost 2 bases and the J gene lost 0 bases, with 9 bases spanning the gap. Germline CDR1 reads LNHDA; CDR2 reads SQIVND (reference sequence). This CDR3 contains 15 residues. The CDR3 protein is CASSIIALSTDTQYF. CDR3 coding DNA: TGTGCCAGTAGTATAATAGCGCTTAGCACAGATACGCAGTATTTT.

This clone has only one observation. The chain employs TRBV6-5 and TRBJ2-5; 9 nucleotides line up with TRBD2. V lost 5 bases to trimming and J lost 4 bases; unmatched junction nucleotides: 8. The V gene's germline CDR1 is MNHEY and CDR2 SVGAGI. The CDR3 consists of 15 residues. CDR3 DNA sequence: TGTGCCAGCAGTCGCGGGGGGGCCATGGGAGAGACCCAGTACTTC. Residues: CASSRGGAMGETQYF.

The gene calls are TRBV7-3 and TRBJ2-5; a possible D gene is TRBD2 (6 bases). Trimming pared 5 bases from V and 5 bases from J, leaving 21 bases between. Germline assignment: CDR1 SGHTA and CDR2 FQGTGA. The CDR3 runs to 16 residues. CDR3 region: CASSPTGSGPGETQYF. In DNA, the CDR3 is TGTGCCAGCAGCCCAACAGGTAGCGGTCCTGGGGAGACCCAGTACTTC.

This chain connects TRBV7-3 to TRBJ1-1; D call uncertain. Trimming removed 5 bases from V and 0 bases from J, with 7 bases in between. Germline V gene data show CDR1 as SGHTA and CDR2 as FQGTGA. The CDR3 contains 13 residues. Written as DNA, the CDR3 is TGTGCCAGCAGCCTTTATATGAACACTGAAGCTTTCTTT. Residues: CASSLYMNTEAFF.

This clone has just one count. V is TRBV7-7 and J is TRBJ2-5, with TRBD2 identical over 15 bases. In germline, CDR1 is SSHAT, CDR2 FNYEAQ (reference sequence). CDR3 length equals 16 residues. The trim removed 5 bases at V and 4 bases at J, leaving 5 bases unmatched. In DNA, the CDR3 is TGTGCCAGCAGCCCCGGACTAGCGGGAGGGGCAGAGACCCAGTACTTC. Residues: CASSPGLAGGAETQYF.

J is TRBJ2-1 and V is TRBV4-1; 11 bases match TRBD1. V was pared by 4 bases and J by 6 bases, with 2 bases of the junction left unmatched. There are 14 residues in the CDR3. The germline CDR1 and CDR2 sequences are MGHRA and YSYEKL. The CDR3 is CASSLDRGRNEQFF. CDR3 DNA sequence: TGCGCCAGCAGCCTGGACAGGGGGCGCAATGAGCAGTTCTTC.

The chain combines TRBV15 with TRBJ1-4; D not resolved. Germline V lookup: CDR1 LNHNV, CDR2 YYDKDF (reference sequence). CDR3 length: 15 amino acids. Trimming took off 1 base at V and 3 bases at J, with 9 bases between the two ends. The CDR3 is CATSRVASANEKLFF. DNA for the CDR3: TGTGCCACCAGCAGAGTGGCCTCAGCTAATGAAAAACTGTTTTTT.

The CDR3 spells CASSPGTGLGYTF. The CDR3, as DNA: TGTGCCAGCAGCCCCGGGACAGGGCTCGGCTACACCTTC. The chain couples TRBV7-2 to TRBJ1-2, with 9 bases lining up with TRBD1. With 5 bases clipped from V and 8 bases from J, the junction kept 6 bases outside the gene matches. Germline assignment: CDR1 SGHTA and CDR2 FQGNSA. CDR3 length: 13 amino acids.

The CDR3 loop is CASTLPGPGGGNNEQFF. CDR3 sequence (DNA): TGTGCCAGCACCCTCCCTGGGCCTGGCGGGGGGAACAATGAGCAGTTCTTC. The chain is built from TRBV21-1 and TRBJ2-1; the table assigns TRBD2, which was not confirmed against the DNA. TRBV21-1 is termed a pseudogene. The CDR3 length is 17 residues.

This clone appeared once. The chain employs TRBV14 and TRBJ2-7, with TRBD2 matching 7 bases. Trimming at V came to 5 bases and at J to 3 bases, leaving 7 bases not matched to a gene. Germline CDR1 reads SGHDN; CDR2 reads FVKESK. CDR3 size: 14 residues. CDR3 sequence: CASSFGRWGYEQYF. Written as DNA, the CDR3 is TGTGCCAGCAGCTTCGGGAGGTGGGGCTACGAGCAGTACTTC.

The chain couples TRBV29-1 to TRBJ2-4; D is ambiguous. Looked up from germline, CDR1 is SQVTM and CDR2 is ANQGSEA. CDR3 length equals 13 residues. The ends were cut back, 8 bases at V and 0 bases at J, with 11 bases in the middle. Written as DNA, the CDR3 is TGCAGCCCAGTCGCTCTAGCCAAAAACATTCAGTACTTC. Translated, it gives CSPVALAKNIQYF.

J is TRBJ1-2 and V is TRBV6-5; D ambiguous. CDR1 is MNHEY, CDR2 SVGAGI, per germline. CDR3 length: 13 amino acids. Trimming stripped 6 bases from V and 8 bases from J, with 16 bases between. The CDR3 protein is CASRLDGGWGYTF. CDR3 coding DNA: TGTGCCAGCAGACTAGACGGAGGTTGGGGCTACACCTTC.

The CDR3 nucleotides are TGTGCCAGTAGTATAGAGATCGGACAGGGGCGGAACACTGAAGCTTTCTTT. Its translation: CASSIEIGQGRNTEAFF. The chain employs TRBV19 and TRBJ1-1, with TRBD1 matching 9 bases. With 0 bases clipped from V and 1 base from J, the junction kept 6 bases outside the gene matches. Germline V gene sequence: CDR1 LNHDA, CDR2 SQIVND (reference sequence). This CDR3 contains 17 residues.

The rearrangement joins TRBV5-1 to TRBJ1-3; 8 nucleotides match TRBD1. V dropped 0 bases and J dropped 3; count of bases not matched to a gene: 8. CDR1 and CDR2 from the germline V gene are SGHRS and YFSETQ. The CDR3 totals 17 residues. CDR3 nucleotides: TGCGCCAGCAGCTTGGAGTTCCAGGGGGCGCTTGGAAACACCATATATTTT. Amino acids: CASSLEFQGALGNTIYF.

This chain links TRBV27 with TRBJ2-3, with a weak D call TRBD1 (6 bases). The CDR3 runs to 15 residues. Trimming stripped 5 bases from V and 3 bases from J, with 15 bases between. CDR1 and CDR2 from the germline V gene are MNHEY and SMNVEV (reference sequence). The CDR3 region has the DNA TGTGCCAGCAGTCCCACAGCAGGGGAAACAGATACGCAGTATTTT. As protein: CASSPTAGETDTQYF.

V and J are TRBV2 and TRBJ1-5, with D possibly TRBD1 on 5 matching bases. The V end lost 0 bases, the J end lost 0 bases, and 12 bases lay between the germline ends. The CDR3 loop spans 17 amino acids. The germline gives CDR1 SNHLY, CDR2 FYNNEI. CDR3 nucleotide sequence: TGTGCCAGCAGTGAAGCTGGGGCAGGATATAGCAATCAGCCCCAGCATTTT. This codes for CASSEAGAGYSNQPQHF.

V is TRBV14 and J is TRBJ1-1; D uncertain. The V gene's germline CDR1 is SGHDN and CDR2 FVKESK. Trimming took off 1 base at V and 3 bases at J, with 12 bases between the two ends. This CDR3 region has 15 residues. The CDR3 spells CASSQVGFEDTEAFF. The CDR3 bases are TGTGCCAGCAGCCAAGTTGGGTTCGAGGACACTGAAGCTTTCTTT. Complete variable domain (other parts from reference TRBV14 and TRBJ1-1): EAGVTQFPSHSVIEKGQTVTLRCDPISGHDNLYWYRRVMGKEIKFLLHFVKESKQDESGMPNNRFLAERTGGTYSTLKVQPAELEDSGVYFCASSQVGFEDTEAFFGQGTRLTVV.

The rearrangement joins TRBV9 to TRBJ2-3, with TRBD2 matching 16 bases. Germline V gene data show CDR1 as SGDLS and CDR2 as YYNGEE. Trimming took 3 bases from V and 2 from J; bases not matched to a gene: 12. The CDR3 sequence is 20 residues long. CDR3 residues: CASSASPGLAGGRDTDTQYF. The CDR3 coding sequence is TGTGCCAGCAGCGCTTCTCCGGGACTAGCGGGAGGGCGGGACACAGATACGCAGTATTTT.

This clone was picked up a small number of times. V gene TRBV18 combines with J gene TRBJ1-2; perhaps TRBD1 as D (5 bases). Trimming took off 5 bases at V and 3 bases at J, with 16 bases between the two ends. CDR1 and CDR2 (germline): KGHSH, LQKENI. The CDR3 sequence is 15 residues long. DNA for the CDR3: TGTGCCAGCTCAGACGATATGACAGAAGACTATGGCTACACCTTC. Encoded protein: CASSDDMTEDYGYTF.